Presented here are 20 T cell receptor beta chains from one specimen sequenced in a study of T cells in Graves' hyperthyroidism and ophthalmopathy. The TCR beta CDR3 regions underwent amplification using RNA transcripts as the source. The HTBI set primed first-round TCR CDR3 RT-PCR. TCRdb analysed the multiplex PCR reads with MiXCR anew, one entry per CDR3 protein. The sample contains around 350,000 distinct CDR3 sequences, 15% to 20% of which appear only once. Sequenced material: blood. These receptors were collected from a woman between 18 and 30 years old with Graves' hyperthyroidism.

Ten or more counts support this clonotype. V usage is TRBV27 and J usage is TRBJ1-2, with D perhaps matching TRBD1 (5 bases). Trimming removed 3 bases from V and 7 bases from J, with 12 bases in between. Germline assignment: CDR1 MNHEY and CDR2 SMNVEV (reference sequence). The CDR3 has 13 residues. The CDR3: CASSFEGYSGYTF. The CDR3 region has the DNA TGTGCCAGCAGTTTTGAGGGGTACTCTGGCTACACCTTC.

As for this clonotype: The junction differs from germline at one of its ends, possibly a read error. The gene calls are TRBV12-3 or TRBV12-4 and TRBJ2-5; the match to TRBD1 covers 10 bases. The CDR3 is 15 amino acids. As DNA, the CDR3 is TGTGCCATCAGTGCCGGGACAGGGGATCAAGAGACCCAGTACTTC. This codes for CAISAGTGDQETQYF.

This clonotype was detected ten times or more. CDR3 nucleotides: TGTGCCACCAGTGATCTAGGGGTGAGGGACACCGGGGAGCTGTTTTTT. Encoded protein: CATSDLGVRDTGELFF. The gene calls are TRBV24-1 and TRBJ2-2; D could derive from TRBD1 or TRBD2 (5 bases each). This CDR3 is 16 amino acids long. V lost 3 bases, J lost 3 bases, and 13 bases lay in between. In germline, CDR1 is KGHDR, CDR2 SFDVKD.

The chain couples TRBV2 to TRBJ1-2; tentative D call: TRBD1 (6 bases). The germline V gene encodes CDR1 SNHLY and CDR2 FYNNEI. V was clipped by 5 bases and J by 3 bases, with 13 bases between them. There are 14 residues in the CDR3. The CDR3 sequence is CASSIGQRHYGYTF. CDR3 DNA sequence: TGTGCCAGCAGTATTGGACAGCGACACTATGGCTACACCTTC.

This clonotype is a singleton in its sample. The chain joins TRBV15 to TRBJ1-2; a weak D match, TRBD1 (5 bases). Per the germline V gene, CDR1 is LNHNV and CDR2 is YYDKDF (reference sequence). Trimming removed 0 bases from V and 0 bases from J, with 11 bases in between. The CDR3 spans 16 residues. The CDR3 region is CATSRDRRGTNYGYTF. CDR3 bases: TGTGCCACCAGCAGAGATCGAAGGGGCACTAACTATGGCTACACCTTC.

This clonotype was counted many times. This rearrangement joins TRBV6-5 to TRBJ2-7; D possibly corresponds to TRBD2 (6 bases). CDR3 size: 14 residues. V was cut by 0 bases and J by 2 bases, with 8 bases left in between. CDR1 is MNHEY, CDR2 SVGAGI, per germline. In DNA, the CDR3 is TGTGCCAGCAGTTACTCCCGGGGGACCTACGAGCAGTACTTC. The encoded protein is CASSYSRGTYEQYF.

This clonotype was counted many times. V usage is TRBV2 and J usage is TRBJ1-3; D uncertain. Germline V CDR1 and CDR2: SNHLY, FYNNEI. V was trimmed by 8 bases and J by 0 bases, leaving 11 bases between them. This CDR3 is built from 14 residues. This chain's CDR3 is CASRLGSSGNTIYF. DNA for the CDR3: TGTGCCAGCCGGTTGGGGAGCTCTGGAAACACCATATATTTT. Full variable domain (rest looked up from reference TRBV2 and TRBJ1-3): EPEVTQTPSHQVTQMGQEVILRCVPISNHLYFYWYRQILGQKVEFLVSFYNNEISEKSEIFDDQFSVERPDGSNFTLKIRSTKLEDSAMYFCASRLGSSGNTIYFGEGSWLTVV.

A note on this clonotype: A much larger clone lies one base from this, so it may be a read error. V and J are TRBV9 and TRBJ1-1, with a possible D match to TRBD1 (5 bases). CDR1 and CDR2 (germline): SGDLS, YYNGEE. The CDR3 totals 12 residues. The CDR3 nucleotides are TGTGCCAGCAGCCCGAGGACATCAGAAGCTTGCTTT. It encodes CASSPRTSEACF. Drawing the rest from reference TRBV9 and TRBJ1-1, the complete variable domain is DSGVTQTPKHLITATGQRVTLRCSPRSGDLSVYWYQQSLDQGLQFLIQYYNGEERAKGNILERFSAQQFPDLHSELNLSSLELGDSALYFCASSPRTSEACFGQGTRLTVV.

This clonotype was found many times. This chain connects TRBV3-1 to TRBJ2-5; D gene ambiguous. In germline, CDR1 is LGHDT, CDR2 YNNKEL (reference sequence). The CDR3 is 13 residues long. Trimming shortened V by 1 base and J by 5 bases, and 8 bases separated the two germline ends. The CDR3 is CASSQALSETQYF. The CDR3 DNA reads TGTGCCAGCAGCCAAGCCCTTTCGGAGACCCAGTACTTC.

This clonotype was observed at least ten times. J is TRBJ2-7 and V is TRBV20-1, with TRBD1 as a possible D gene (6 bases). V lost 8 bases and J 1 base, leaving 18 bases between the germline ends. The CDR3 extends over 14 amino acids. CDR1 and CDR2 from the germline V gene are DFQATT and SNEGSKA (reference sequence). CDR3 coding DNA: TGCAGTACCCCGCGGCAGGGGTTGTCCTACGAGCAGTACTTC. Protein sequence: CSTPRQGLSYEQYF.

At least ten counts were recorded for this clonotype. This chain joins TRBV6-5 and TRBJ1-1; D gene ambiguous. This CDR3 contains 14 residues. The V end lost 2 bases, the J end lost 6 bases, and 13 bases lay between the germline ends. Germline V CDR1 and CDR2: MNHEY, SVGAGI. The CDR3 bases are TGTGCCAGCAGTTACCCGGGGAGGCCCGCTGAAGCTTTCTTT. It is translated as CASSYPGRPAEAFF.

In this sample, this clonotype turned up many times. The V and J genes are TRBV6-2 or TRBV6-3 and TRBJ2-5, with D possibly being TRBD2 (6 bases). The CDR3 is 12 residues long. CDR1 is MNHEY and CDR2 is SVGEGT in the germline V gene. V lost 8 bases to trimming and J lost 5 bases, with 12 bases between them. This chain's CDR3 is CASLSGFETQYF. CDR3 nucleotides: TGTGCCAGCTTGAGCGGGTTTGAGACCCAGTACTTC.

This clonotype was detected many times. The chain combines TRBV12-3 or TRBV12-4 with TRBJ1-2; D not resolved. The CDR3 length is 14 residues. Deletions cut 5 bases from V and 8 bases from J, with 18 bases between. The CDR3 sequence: CASSRLTRLGGYTF. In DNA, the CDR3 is TGTGCCAGCAGTCGACTGACAAGGCTGGGCGGCTACACCTTC.

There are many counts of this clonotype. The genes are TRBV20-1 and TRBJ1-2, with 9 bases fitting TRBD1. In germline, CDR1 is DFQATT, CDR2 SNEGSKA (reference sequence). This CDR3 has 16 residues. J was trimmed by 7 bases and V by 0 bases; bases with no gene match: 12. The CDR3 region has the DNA TGCAGTGCTAGAGAGGGGTTGGGACAGGGCACTAGTGGCTACACCTTC. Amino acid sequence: CSAREGLGQGTSGYTF.

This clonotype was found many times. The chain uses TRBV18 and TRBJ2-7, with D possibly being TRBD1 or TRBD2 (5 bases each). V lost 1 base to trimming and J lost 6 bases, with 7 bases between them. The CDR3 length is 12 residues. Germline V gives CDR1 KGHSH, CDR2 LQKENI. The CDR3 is CASSPRDLEQYF. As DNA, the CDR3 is TGTGCCAGCTCACCACGGGACCTCGAGCAGTACTTC.

The CDR3 coding sequence is TGTGCCAGCAGCTTACCAGGGACATGGGGTATGAACGAGCAGTACTTC. Protein product: CASSLPGTWGMNEQYF. The V call is TRBV13, the J call TRBJ2-7; TRBD1 is a possible D gene (6 bases). CDR3 length: 16 amino acids. Germline CDR1 reads PRHDT; CDR2 reads FYEKMQ (reference sequence). V gave up 2 bases and J gave up 5 bases, with 19 bases separating them.

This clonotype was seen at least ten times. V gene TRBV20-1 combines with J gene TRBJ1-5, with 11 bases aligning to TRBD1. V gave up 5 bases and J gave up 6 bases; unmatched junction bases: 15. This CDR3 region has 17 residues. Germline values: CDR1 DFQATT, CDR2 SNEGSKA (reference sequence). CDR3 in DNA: TGCAGTGCTCCGGACAGGGGGCGTATATCGGTTGGTCAGCCCCAGCATTTT. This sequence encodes CSAPDRGRISVGQPQHF.

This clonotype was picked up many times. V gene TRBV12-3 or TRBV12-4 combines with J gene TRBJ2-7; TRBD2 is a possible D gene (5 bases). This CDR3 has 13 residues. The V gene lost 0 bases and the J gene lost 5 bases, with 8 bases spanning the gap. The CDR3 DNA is TGTGCCAGCAGTTTAGCGCACGGGAACGAGCAGTACTTC. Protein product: CASSLAHGNEQYF.

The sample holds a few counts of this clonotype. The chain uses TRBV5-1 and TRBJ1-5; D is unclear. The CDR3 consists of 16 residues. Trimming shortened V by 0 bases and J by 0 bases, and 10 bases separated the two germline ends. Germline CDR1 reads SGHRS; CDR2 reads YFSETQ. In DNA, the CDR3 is TGCGCCAGCAGCTTGGACAGCCGTATTAGCAATCAGCCCCAGCATTTT. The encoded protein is CASSLDSRISNQPQHF.

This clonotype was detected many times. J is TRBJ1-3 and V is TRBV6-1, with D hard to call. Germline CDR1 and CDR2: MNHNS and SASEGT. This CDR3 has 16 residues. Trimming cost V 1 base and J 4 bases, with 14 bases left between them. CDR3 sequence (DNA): TGTGCCAGCAGTGAAGTTCCAGCGGCCACCGGAAACACCATATATTTT. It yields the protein CASSEVPAATGNTIYF.